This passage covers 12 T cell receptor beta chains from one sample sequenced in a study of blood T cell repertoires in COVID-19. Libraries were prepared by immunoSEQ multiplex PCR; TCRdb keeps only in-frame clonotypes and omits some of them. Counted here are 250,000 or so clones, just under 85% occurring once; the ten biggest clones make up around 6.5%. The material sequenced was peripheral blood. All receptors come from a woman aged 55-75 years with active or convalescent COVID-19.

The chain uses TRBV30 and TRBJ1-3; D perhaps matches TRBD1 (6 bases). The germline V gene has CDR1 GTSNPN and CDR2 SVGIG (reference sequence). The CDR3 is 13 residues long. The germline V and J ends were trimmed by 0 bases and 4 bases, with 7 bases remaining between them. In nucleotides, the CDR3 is TGTGCCTGGAGTGTACAGGGAGGAAACACCATATATTTT. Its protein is CAWSVQGGNTIYF.

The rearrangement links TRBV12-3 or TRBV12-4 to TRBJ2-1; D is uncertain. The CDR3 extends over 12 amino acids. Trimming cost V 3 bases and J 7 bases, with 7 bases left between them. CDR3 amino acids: CASSLNGNEQFF. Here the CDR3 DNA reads TGTGCCAGCAGTTTGAACGGGAATGAGCAGTTCTTC.

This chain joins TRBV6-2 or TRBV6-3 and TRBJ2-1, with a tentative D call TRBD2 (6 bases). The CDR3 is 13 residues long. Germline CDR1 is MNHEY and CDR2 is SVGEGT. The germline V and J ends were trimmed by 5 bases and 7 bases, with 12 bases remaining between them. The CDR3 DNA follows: TGTGCCAGCAGTGCGGGGCCAGCTAATGAGCAGTTCTTC. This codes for CASSAGPANEQFF.

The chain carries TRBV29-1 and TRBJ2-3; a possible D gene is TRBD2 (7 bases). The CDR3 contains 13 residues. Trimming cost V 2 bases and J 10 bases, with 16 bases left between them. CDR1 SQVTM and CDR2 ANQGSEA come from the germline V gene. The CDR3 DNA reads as TGCAGCGTTGAAAGTCGGGGGGCCGTGGCGCAGTATTTT. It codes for CSVESRGAVAQYF.

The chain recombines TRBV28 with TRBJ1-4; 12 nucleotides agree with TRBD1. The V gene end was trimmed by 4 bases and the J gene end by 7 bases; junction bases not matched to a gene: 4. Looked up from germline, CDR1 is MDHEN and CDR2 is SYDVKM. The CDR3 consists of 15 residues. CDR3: CASSSRDRGREKLFF. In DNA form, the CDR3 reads TGTGCCAGCAGTTCCCGGGACAGGGGGCGTGAAAAACTGTTTTTT.

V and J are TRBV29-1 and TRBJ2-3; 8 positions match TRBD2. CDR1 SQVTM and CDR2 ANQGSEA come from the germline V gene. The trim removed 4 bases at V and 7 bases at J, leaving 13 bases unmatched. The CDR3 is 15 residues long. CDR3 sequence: CSVATGTRRGNTQYF. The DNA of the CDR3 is TGCAGCGTTGCAACTGGGACTAGAAGGGGGAATACGCAGTATTTT.

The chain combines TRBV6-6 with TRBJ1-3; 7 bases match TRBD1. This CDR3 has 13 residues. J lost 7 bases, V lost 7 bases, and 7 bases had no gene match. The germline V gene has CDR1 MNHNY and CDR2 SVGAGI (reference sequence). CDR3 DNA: TGTGCCAGCAACGTAGGACAGGCCAACACCATATATTTT. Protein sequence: CASNVGQANTIYF.

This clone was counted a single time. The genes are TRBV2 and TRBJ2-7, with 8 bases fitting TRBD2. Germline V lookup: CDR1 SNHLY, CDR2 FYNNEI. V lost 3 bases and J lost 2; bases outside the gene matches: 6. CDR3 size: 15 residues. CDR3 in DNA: TGTGCCAGCAGTGATAAGGGACTAGGGGCCTACGAGCAGTACTTC. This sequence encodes CASSDKGLGAYEQYF.

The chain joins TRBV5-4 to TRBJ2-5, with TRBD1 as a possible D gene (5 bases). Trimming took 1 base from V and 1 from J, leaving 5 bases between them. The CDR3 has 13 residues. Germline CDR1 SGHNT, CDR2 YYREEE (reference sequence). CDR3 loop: CASSLRGQETQYF. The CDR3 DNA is TGTGCCAGCAGCTTGAGGGGCCAAGAGACCCAGTACTTC.

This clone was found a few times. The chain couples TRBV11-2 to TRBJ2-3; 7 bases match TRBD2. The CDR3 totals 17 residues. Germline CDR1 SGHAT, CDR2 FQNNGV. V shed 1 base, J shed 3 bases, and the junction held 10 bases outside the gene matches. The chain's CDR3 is CASSLGVLALLTDTQYF. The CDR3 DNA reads TGTGCCAGCAGCTTAGGGGTACTAGCGCTTCTTACAGATACGCAGTATTTT. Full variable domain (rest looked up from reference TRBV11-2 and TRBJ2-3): EAGVAQSPRYKIIEKRQSVAFWCNPISGHATLYWYQQILGQGPKLLIQFQNNGVVDDSQLPKDRFSAERLKGVDSTLKIQPAKLEDSAVYLCASSLGVLALLTDTQYFGPGTRLTVL.

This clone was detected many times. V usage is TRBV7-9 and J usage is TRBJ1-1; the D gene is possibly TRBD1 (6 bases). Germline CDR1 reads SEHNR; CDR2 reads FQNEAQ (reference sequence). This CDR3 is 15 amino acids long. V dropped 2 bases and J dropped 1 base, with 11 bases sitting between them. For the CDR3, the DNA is TGTGCCAGCAGCTTAAGTGGACAGACGAACACTGAAGCTTTCTTT. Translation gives CASSLSGQTNTEAFF.

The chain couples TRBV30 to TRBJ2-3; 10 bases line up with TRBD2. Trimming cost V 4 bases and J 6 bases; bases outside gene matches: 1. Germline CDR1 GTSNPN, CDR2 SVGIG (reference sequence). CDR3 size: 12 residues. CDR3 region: CAWTSGSDTQYF. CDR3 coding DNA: TGTGCCTGGACTAGCGGGAGTGATACGCAGTATTTT.